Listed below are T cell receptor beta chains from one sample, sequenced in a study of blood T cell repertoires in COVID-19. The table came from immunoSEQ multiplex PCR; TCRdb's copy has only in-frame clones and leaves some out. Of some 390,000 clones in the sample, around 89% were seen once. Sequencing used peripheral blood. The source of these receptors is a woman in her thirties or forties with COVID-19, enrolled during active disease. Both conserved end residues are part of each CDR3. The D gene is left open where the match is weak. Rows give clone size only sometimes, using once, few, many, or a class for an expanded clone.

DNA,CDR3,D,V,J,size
TGTGCCAGCAGTGGGACAGGGGCATCCTACGAGCAGTACTTC,CASSGTGASYEQYF,TRBD1,TRBV9,TRBJ2-7,NA
TGTGCCAGCTCACCACCGTCGGCAGGGAATCAGCCCCAGCATTTT,CASSPPSAGNQPQHF,NA,TRBV18,TRBJ1-5,few
TGTGCCAGTAGTATAAACAGGGGGAATTCACCCCTCCACTTT,CASSINRGNSPLHF,TRBD1,TRBV19,TRBJ1-6,NA
TGTGCCAGCAGCAGAATTCCAGGGGGCGATGAGCAGTTCTTC,CASSRIPGGDEQFF,TRBD1,TRBV7-3,TRBJ2-1,once
TGTGCAAGTCGCTTACAATCAAAACTGTTTTTT,CASRLQSKLFF,NA,TRBV12-2,TRBJ1-4,NA
TGCAGCGCCGGGACAGCGAACACTGAAGCTTTCTTT,CSAGTANTEAFF,TRBD1,TRBV29-1,TRBJ1-1,few
TGTGCCAGCAGCTTGGGCGGGGCTCTCATGAACACTGAAGCTTTCTTT,CASSLGGALMNTEAFF,NA,TRBV5-4,TRBJ1-1,once
TGTGCCAGCAGTTATAGCGGGACAGGGGGCACTGAAGCTTTCTTT,CASSYSGTGGTEAFF,TRBD1,TRBV6-5,TRBJ1-1,NA
TGTGCCAGCAGTTCCGACAGGGCTGGCTACACCTTC,CASSSDRAGYTF,TRBD1,TRBV12-3/TRBV12-4,TRBJ1-2,NA
TGTGCCACCAACAGTGAGTTCTCTGGAAACACCATATATTTT,CATNSEFSGNTIYF,NA,TRBV2,TRBJ1-3,NA
TGTGCCAGCCAGTGGGGGGGCGCAGGAGATGAAAAACTGTTTTTT,CASQWGGAGDEKLFF,NA,TRBV13,TRBJ1-4,NA
TGTGCCAGCAGCCACTCGAGACCGGGACAGAAAGAGACCCAGTACTTC,CASSHSRPGQKETQYF,TRBD1,TRBV7-8,TRBJ2-5,NA
TGCGCCAGCAGCCTGGAGGACCGGGTTCGGGGAAAAGAGACCCGGTACTTC,CASSLEDRVRGKETRYF,NA,TRBV5-1,TRBJ2-5,NA
TGTGCCAGCAGCGTGGGACTAGCGGGGGGAGAGACCCAGTACTTC,CASSVGLAGGETQYF,TRBD2,TRBV7-3,TRBJ2-5,NA
TGTGCCAGCAGCTTGGACAGGGTGACTGGCTACACCTTC,CASSLDRVTGYTF,NA,TRBV5-5,TRBJ1-2,NA
TGTGCCAGCAGGGAGACAGGGGGCTCGTACGAGCAGTACTTC,CASRETGGSYEQYF,TRBD1,TRBV2,TRBJ2-7,NA
TGTGCCAGCACCCCACTCGGGTGGACTAATGAAAAACTGTTTTTT,CASTPLGWTNEKLFF,NA,TRBV7-9,TRBJ1-4,NA
TGTGCCAGCAGTTTCCGGCCCTTGGGCGAGACCCAGTACTTC,CASSFRPLGETQYF,NA,TRBV6-5,TRBJ2-5,once
TGTGCTAGTGGTTTGGTACTGACGGAGCAGTACGAGCAGTACTTC,CASGLVLTEQYEQYF,NA,TRBV12-5,TRBJ2-7,NA
TGTGCCAGTAGTCCCTACGGACAGGGGATACTGAGCTCCTACAATGAGCAGTTCTTC,CASSPYGQGILSSYNEQFF,TRBD1,TRBV19,TRBJ2-1,NA
TGTGCCAGCAGCATCCCGGGACTAGCGGGAGGAGAGTACAATGAGCAGTTCTTC,CASSIPGLAGGEYNEQFF,TRBD2,TRBV5-5,TRBJ2-1,NA
TGTGCCAGCAGCCTTGGACAGGACAATCAGCCCCAGCATTTT,CASSLGQDNQPQHF,TRBD1,TRBV28,TRBJ1-5,NA
TGTGCCAGCAGCTTAACAGGAGCCTACGAGCAGTACTTC,CASSLTGAYEQYF,NA,TRBV11-2,TRBJ2-7,NA
TGCGCCAGCAGCCAAGTGGTGGAGGGCGCCTACGAGCAGTACTTC,CASSQVVEGAYEQYF,NA,TRBV4-3,TRBJ2-7,NA
TGTGCCAGCAGCTTAGCCAAAGGGGCCGACTCCTACGAGCAGTACTTC,CASSLAKGADSYEQYF,NA,TRBV11-3,TRBJ2-7,NA
TGTGCCAGTAGTATTGCAATCCTATACAATGAGCAGTTCTTC,CASSIAILYNEQFF,NA,TRBV19,TRBJ2-1,NA
TGCAGCGTTGGACAGGACGAGCAGTACTTC,CSVGQDEQYF,NA,TRBV29-1,TRBJ2-7,NA
TGTGCCACCAGTGATGGGGGAAAAGACAGGGACCTCTATGGCTACACCTTC,CATSDGGKDRDLYGYTF,TRBD1,TRBV24-1,TRBJ1-2,NA
TGCAGCGCTAAAGACAGTAACACTGAAGCTTTCTTT,CSAKDSNTEAFF,NA,TRBV29-1,TRBJ1-1,NA
TGTGCCAGCAGCGCCATAGACAGCCGGAACACCGGGGAGCTGTTTTTT,CASSAIDSRNTGELFF,NA,TRBV9,TRBJ2-2,once
TGTGCCAGCAGTACGCGGCGGGAGGGCCGCAATGAGCAGTTCTTC,CASSTRREGRNEQFF,TRBD2,TRBV6-2/TRBV6-3,TRBJ2-1,NA
TGTGCCAGCAGTTTACTACTCCAGACCCAGTACTTC,CASSLLLQTQYF,NA,TRBV28,TRBJ2-5,NA
TGCGCCAGCAGCCAAGGAGTGGGGACAGGGGGCGCAGGGGGGGCCAACGTCCTGACTTTC,CASSQGVGTGGAGGANVLTF,TRBD1,TRBV4-3,TRBJ2-6,few
TGTGCCAGTAGTACCAATTCAGGGGGTAGCAATCAGCCCCAGCATTTT,CASSTNSGGSNQPQHF,TRBD1,TRBV19,TRBJ1-5,NA
TGTGCCAGCAACGGGGGGACCTATTCACCCCTCCACTTT,CASNGGTYSPLHF,NA,TRBV28,TRBJ1-6,NA
TGCGCCAGCAGCTTAGGGGGCGGAACGGGCTCACCCCTCCACTTT,CASSLGGGTGSPLHF,TRBD1,TRBV5-1,TRBJ1-6,few
TGTGCCAGCAGCTTGAAACCCGTGGGTAGCCACAATGAGCAGTTCTTC,CASSLKPVGSHNEQFF,NA,TRBV5-8,TRBJ2-1,NA
TGTGCCAGCAGCCCACTGAACGCAGGGAACACTGAAGCTTTCTTT,CASSPLNAGNTEAFF,NA,TRBV7-2,TRBJ1-1,NA
TGTGCCAGCTCAATTGCGGACAGGGCGATGAGCGGGGAGCTGTTTTTT,CASSIADRAMSGELFF,TRBD1,TRBV18,TRBJ2-2,NA
TGTGCCAGCAGCCCCGGGGACAGGGGGAACACCGGGGAGCTGTTTTTT,CASSPGDRGNTGELFF,TRBD1,TRBV4-2,TRBJ2-2,NA
TGCGCCAGCAGCTTGGACAGGGAAAGAGCTTTCTTT,CASSLDRERAFF,NA,TRBV5-1,TRBJ1-1,NA
TGTGCCAGCAGCTTAGGCACAGCCCGATATGGCTACACCTTC,CASSLGTARYGYTF,NA,TRBV7-9,TRBJ1-2,NA
TGCGCCAGCAGTCATTTAAAATCTACAGGGGGCGAAGAGTACGAGCAGTACTTC,CASSHLKSTGGEEYEQYF,TRBD1,TRBV23-1,TRBJ2-7,few
TGTGCCAGCAGCCAAGAACGGGGCCCAGGGGGCTATGGCTACACCTTC,CASSQERGPGGYGYTF,TRBD1,TRBV4-2,TRBJ1-2,NA
TGTGCCAGCAGCCAACTCCCCCAAGAGACCCAGTACTTC,CASSQLPQETQYF,NA,TRBV7-2,TRBJ2-5,NA
TGTGCCAGCAGCTTAGGGAGGGACAGCCATAGCAATCAGCCCCAGCATTTT,CASSLGRDSHSNQPQHF,TRBD1,TRBV7-9,TRBJ1-5,NA
TGTGCCAGCAGCTTTACAGGGGGCAGCACAGATACGCAGTATTTT,CASSFTGGSTDTQYF,TRBD1,TRBV7-9,TRBJ2-3,NA
TGTGCCAGCAGCCGGACAGGGTTGGAGACCCAGTACTTC,CASSRTGLETQYF,TRBD1,TRBV7-8,TRBJ2-5,NA
TGTGCCAGCAGGTCGGACATACTGAACACTGAAGCTTTCTTT,CASRSDILNTEAFF,NA,TRBV6-1,TRBJ1-1,NA
TGTGCCAGCAGCTTGATCCGGGAGGGAAATTCACCCCTCCACTTT,CASSLIREGNSPLHF,NA,TRBV5-4,TRBJ1-6,NA
TGTGCCAGCAGCACAGGGACAGCGTTATATGGCTACACCTTC,CASSTGTALYGYTF,TRBD1,TRBV28,TRBJ1-2,NA
TGTGCCAGCAGTGAGAGGTTGTCAGCTAACACTGAAGCTTTCTTT,CASSERLSANTEAFF,NA,TRBV6-1,TRBJ1-1,NA
TGTGCCAGCAGTCAACTAGCGTCAGCCCCCAATGAGCAGTTCTTC,CASSQLASAPNEQFF,TRBD2,TRBV3-1/TRBV3-2,TRBJ2-1,NA
TGTGCCAGCAGCTTAGCGGGGGACAGGGGACGGGGTAACTATGGCTACACCTTC,CASSLAGDRGRGNYGYTF,TRBD1,TRBV7-8,TRBJ1-2,NA